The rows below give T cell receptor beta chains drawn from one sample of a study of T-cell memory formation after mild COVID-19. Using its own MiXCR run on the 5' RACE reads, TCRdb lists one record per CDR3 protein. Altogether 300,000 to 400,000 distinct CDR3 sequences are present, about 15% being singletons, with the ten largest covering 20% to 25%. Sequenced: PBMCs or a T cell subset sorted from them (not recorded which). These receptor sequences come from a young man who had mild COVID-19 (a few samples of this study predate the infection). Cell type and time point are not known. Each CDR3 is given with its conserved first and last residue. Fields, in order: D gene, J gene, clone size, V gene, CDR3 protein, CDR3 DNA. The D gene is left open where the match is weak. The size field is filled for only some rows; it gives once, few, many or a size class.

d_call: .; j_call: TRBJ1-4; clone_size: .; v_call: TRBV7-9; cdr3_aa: CASSLAGTGPFF; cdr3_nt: TGTGCCAGCAGCTTAGCGGGAACAGGACCGTTTTTT
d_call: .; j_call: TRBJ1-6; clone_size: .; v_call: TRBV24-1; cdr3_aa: CATSDLGRLNSPLHF; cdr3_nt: TGTGCCACCAGTGATCTGGGACGGCTTAATTCACCCCTCCACTTT
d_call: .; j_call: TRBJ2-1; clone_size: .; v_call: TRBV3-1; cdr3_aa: CASSQRSGTNNEQFF; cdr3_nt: TGTGCCAGCAGCCAACGCTCAGGCACAAACAATGAGCAGTTCTTC
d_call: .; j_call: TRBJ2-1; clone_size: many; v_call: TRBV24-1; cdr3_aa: CATSDSWISYNEQFF; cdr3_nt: TGTGCCACCAGTGACTCCTGGATCTCCTACAATGAGCAGTTCTTC
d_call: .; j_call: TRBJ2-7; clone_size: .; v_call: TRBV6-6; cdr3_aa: CASSSRGLNYEQYF; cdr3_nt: TGTGCCAGCAGTTCCCGCGGACTGAACTACGAGCAGTACTTC
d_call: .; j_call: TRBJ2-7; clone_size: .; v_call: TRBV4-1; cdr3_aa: CASSQDRSGLYEQYF; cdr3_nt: TGCGCCAGCAGCCAAGATCGCTCCGGACTCTACGAGCAGTACTTC
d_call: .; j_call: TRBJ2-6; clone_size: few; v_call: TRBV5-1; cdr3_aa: CASQGPSSGANVLTF; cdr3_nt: TGCGCCAGCCAGGGGCCTTCGTCTGGGGCCAACGTCCTGACTTTC
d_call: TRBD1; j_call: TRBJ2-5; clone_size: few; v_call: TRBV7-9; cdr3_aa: CASSWAGQGVRETQYF; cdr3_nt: TGTGCCAGCAGCTGGGCGGGACAGGGCGTCCGAGAGACCCAGTACTTC
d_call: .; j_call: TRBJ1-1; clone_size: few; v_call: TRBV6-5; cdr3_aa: CASSPREGWDTEAFF; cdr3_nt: TGTGCCAGCAGTCCCCGAGAGGGGTGGGACACTGAAGCTTTCTTT
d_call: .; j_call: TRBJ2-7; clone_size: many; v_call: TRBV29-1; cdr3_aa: CSVVVGQKSSYEQYF; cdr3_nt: TGCAGCGTTGTCGTCGGGCAGAAATCCTCCTACGAGCAGTACTTC
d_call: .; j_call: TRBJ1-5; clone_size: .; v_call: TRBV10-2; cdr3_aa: CASSAYEFHQPQHF; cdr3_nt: TGCGCCAGCAGTGCGTACGAGTTCCATCAGCCCCAGCATTTT
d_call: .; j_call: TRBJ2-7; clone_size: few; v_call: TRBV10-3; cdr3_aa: CAIGWDEQYF; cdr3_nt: TGTGCCATCGGGTGGGACGAGCAGTACTTC
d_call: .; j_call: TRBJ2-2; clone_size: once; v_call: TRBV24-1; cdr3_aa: CATSRRGNTGELFF; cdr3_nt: TGTGCCACCAGCCGCAGGGGGAACACCGGGGAGCTGTTTTTT
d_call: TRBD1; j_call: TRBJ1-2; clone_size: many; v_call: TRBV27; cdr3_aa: CASRRRTGMADYGYTF; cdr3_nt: TGTGCCAGCAGAAGAAGGACAGGGATGGCTGACTATGGCTACACCTTC
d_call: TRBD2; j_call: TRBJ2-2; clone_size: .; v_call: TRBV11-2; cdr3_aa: CASSKVAGGNTGELFF; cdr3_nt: TGTGCCAGCAGCAAAGTAGCGGGGGGGAACACCGGGGAGCTGTTTTTT
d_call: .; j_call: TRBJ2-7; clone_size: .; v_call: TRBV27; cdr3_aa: CASSSVQGYEQYF; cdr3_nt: TGTGCCAGCAGTTCGGTACAGGGCTACGAGCAGTACTTC
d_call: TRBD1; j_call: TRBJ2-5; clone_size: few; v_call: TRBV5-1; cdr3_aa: CASSRTGGEETQYF; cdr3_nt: TGCGCCAGCAGCCGGACAGGGGGGGAAGAGACCCAGTACTTC
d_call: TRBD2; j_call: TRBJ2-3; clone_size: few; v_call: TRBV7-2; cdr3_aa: CASSLDLTRGLGKDTQYF; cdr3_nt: TGTGCCAGCAGCTTAGATCTTACGCGGGGGTTGGGGAAAGATACGCAGTATTTT
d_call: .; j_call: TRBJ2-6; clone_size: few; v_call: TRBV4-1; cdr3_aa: CASSQVSGANVLTF; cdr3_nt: TGCGCCAGCAGCCAAGTTAGTGGGGCCAACGTCCTGACTTTC
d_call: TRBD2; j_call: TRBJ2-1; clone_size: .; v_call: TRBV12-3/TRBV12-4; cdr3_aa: CASIPGLAGPNEQFF; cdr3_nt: TGTGCCAGCATCCCTGGACTAGCGGGACCCAATGAGCAGTTCTTC
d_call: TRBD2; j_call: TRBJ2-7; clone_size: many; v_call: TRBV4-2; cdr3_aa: CASSSAGKPYEQYF; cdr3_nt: TGTGCCAGCAGTTCAGCGGGGAAACCCTACGAGCAGTACTTC
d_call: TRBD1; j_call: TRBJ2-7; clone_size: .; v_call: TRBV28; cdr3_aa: CASSLFWTGYSYEQYF; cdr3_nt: TGTGCCAGCAGTTTATTCTGGACAGGGTACTCCTACGAGCAGTACTTC
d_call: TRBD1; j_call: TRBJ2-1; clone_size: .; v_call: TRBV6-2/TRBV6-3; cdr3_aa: CASRLPGGLYNEQFF; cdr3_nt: TGTGCCAGCCGCCTTCCAGGGGGTCTCTACAATGAGCAGTTCTTC